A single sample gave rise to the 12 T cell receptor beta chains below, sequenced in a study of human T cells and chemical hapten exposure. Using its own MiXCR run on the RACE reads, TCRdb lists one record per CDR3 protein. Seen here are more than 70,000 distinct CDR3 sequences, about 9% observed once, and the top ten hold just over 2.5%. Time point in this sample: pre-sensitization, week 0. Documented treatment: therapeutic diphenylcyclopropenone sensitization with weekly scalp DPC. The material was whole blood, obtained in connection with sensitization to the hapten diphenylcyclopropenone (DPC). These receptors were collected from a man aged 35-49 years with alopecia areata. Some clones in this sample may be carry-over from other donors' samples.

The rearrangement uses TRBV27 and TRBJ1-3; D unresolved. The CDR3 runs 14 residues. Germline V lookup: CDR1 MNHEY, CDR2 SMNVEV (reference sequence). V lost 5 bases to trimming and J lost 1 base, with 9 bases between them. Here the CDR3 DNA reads TGTGCCAGCAGTCCCTGGTTATCTGGAAACACCATATATTTT. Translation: CASSPWLSGNTIYF.

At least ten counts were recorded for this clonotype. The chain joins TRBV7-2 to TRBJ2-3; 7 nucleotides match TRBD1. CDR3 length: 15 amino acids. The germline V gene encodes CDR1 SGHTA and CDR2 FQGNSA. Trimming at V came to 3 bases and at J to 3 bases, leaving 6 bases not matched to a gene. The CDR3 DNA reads TGTGCCAGCAGCTTCGAGGGGGCTTTAACAGATACGCAGTATTTT. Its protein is CASSFEGALTDTQYF.

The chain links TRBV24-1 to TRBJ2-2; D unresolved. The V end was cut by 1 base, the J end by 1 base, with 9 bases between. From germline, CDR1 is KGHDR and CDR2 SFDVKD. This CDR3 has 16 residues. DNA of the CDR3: TGTGCCACCAGTGATTTTGCCGCCGGGAACACCGGGGAGCTGTTTTTT. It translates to CATSDFAAGNTGELFF.

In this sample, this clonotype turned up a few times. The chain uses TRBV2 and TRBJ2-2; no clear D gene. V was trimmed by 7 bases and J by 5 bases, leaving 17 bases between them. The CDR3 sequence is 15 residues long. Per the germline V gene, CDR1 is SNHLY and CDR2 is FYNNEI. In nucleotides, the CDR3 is TGTGCCAGCACCGAAAGTCCTAGTATTACCGGGGAGCTGTTTTTT. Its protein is CASTESPSITGELFF.

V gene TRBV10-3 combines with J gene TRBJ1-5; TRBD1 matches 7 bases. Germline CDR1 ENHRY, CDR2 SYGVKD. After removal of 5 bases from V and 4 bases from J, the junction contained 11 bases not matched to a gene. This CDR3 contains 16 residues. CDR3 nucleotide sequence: TGTGCCATCAGTAAACACCCACAGGGGCCGAATCAGCCCCAGCATTTT. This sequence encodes CAISKHPQGPNQPQHF.

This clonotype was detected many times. For the CDR3, the DNA is TGTGCCAGCAGCCCGGGTGGGACTAGCCACGAGCAGTACTTC. As protein: CASSPGGTSHEQYF. V gene TRBV7-2 combines with J gene TRBJ2-7; 9 bases agree with TRBD2. The germline V gene encodes CDR1 SGHTA and CDR2 FQGNSA. This CDR3 contains 14 residues. J was trimmed by 5 bases and V by 5 bases; bases with no gene match: 7.

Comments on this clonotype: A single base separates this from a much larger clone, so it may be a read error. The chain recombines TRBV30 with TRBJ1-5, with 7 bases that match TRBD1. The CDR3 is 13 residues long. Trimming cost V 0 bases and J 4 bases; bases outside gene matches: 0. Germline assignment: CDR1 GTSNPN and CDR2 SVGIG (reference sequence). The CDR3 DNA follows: TGTGCCTGGAGTGTACAGGGGAATCAGCCCCAGCATTTT. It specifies CAWSVQGNQPQHF.

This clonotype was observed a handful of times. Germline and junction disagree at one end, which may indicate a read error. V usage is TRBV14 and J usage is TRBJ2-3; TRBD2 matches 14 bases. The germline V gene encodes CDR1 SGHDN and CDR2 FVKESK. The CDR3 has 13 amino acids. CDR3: CASSKNPGLAGVF. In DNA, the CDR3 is TGTGCCAGCAGCAAAAATCCGGGACTAGCGGGAGTTTTT. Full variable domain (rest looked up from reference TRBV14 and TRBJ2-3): EAGVTQFPSHSVIEKGQTVTLRCDPISGHDNLYWYRRVMGKEIKFLLHFVKESKQDESGMPNNRFLAERTGGTYSTLKVQPAELEDSGVYFCASSKNPGLAGVFGPGTRLTVL.

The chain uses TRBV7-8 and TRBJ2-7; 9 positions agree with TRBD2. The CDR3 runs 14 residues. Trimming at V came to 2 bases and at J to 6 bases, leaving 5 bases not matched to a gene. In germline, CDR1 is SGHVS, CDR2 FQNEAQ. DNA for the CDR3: TGTGCCAGCAGCTTAACGCGGGAGGGCCCCGAGCAGTACTTC. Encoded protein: CASSLTREGPEQYF. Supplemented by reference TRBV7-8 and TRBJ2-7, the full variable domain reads GAGVSQSPRYKVAKRGQDVALRCDPISGHVSLFWYQQALGQGPEFLTYFQNEAQLDKSGLPSDRFFAERPEGSVSTLKIQRTQQEDSAVYLCASSLTREGPEQYFGPGTRLTVT.

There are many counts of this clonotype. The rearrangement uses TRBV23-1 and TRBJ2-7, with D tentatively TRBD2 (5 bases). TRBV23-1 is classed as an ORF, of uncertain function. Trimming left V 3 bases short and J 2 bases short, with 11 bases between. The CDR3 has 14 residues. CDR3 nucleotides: TGCGCCAGCAGTCATAGAGGGATTCCCTACGAGCAGTACGTC. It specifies CASSHRGIPYEQYV.

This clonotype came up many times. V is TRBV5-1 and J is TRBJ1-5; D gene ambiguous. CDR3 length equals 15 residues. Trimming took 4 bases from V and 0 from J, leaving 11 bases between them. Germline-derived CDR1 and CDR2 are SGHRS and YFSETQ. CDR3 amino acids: CASSPGLYSNQPQHF. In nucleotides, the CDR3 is TGCGCCAGCAGCCCCGGACTCTATAGCAATCAGCCCCAGCATTTT.

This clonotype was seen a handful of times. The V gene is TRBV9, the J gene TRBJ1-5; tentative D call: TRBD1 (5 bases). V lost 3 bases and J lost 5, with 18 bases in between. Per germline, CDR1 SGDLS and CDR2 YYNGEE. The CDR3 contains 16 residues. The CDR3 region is CASSAGRGGSHQPQHF. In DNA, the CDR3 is TGTGCCAGCAGCGCTGGAAGGGGCGGCTCCCATCAGCCCCAGCATTTT.